This TCR beta chain was sequenced during a study of beta chain features in type 1 diabetes. Sort purity for all populations was recorded as exceeding 98%. Overall study findings and caveats: Researchers report that Type 1 diabetes patients had moderately but significantly shorter TCRB CDR3s across all four CD4+ subsets. Insertions were fewer and deletions more numerous at VDJ junctions in type 1 diabetes patients. cDNA sequencing could over-represent cells with high TCR expression.

V lost 3 bases to trimming and J lost 4 bases; unmatched junction nucleotides: 3. Germline CDR1 SGHTA, CDR2 FQGTGA. This CDR3 region has 14 residues. The entirety of the isolated RNA underwent reverse transcription, so expressed TCRB transcripts were sequenced. TCRdb's copy holds only in-frame clones and misses some; the assay was immunoSEQ multiplex PCR. The sample includes 160,000 or so clones, approximately 9.9% of them seen just once. This clone was counted only a few times. What it recognizes is unknown. Specimen: central memory CD4+ T cells from blood. The J gene is TRBJ1-3, the V gene TRBV7-3; 7 nucleotides match TRBD1. The receptor comes from a woman aged 18-30 years in good health. The CDR3 loop is CASSLEGGGNTIYF. The CDR3 nucleotides are TGTGCCAGCAGCTTGGAAGGGGGCGGAAACACCATATATTTT.